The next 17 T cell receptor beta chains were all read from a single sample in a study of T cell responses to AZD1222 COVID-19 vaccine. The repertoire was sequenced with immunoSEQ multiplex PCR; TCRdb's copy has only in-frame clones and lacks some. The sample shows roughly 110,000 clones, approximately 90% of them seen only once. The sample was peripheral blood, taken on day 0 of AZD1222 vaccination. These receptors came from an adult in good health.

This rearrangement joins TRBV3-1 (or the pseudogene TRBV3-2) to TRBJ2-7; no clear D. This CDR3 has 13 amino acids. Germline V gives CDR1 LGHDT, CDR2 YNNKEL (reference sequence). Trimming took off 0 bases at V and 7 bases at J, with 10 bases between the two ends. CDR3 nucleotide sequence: TGTGCCAGCAGCCAAGAGGTCGCCCTGGAGCAGTACTTC. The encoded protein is CASSQEVALEQYF.

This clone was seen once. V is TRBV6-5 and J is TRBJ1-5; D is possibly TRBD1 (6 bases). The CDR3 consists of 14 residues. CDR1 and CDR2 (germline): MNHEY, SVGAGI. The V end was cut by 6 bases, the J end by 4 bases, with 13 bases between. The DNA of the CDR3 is TGTGCCAGCAGGCTAACTCAGGGGAATCAGCCCCAGCATTTT. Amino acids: CASRLTQGNQPQHF.

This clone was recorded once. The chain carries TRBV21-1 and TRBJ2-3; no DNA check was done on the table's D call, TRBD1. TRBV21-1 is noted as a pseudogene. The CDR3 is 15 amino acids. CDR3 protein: CASSNTNLSTDTQYF. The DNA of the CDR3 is TGTGCCAGCAGCAATACAAACCTTTCCACAGATACGCAGTATTTT.

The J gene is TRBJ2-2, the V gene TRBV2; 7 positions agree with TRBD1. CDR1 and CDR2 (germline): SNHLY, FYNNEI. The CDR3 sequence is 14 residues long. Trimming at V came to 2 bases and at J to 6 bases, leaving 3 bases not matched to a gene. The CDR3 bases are TGTGCCAGCAGTGAATCTAGGGGGCCCGGGGAGCTGTTTTTT. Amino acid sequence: CASSESRGPGELFF.

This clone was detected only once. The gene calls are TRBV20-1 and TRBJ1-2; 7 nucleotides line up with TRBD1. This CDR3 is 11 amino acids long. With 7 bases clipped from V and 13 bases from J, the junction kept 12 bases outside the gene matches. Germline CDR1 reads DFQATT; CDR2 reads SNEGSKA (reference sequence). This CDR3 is CSVSGQVITTF. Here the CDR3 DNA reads TGCAGTGTCTCAGGACAGGTTATTACCACCTTC.

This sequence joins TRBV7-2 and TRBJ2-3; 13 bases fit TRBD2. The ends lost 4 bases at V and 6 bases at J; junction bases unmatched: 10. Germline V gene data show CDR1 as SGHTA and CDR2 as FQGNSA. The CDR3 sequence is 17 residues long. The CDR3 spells CASSSLPGLAGIDTQYF. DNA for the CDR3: TGTGCCAGCAGCTCACTTCCGGGACTAGCGGGGATCGATACGCAGTATTTT. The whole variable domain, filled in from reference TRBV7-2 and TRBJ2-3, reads GAGVSQSPSNKVTEKGKDVELRCDPISGHTALYWYRQSLGQGLEFLIYFQGNSAPDKSGLPSDRFSAERTGGSVSTLTIQRTQQEDSAVYLCASSSLPGLAGIDTQYFGPGTRLTVL.

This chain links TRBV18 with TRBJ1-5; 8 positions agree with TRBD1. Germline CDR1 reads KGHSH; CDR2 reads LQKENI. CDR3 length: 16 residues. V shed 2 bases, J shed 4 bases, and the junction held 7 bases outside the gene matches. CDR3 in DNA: TGTGCCAGCTCACCAATTGGGACAGGAAATAATCAGCCCCAGCATTTT. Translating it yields CASSPIGTGNNQPQHF.

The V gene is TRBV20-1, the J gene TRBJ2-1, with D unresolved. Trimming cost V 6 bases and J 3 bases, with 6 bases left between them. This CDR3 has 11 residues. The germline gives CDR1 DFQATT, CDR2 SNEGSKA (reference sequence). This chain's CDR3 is CSANNYNEQFF. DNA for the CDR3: TGCAGTGCAAATAACTACAATGAGCAGTTCTTC.

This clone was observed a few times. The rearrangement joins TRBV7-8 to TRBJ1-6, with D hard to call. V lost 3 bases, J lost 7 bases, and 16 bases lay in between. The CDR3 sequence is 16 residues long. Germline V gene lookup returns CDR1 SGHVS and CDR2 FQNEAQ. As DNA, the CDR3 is TGTGCCAGCAGCTTTCCTGGCAGTGGGCCAAATTCACCCCTCCACTTT. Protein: CASSFPGSGPNSPLHF.

The CDR3 nucleotides read TGCGCCAGCAGCCAAGGGGGTTTCACAGATACGCAGTATTTT. This translates into CASSQGGFTDTQYF. This chain connects TRBV4-1 to TRBJ2-3; no firm D call. The CDR3 loop spans 14 amino acids. Germline values: CDR1 MGHRA, CDR2 YSYEKL. V lost 1 base and J 2 bases, leaving 7 bases between the germline ends.

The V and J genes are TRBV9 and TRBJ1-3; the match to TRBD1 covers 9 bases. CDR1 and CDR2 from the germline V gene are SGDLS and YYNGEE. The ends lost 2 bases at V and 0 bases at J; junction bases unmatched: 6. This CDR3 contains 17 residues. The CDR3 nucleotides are TGTGCCAGCAGCGTTGATCCGGGACAGGGCTCTGGAAACACCATATATTTT. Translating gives CASSVDPGQGSGNTIYF.

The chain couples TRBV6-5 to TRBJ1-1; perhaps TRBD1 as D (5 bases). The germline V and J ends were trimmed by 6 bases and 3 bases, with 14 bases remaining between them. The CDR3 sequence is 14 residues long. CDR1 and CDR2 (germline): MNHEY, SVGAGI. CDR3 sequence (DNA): TGTGCCAGCAGGGACGGGGGTCGGGACACTGAAGCTTTCTTT. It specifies CASRDGGRDTEAFF.

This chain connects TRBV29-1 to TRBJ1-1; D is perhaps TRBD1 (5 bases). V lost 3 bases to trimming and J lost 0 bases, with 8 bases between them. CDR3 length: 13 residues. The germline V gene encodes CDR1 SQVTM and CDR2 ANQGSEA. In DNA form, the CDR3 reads TGCAGCGTTGACCCAGGGATGAACACTGAAGCTTTCTTT. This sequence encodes CSVDPGMNTEAFF.

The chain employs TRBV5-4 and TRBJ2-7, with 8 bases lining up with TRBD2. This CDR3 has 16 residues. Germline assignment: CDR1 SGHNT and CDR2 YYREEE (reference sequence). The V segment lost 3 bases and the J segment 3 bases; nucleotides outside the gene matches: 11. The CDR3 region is CASSSGRGGPFYEQYF. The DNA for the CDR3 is TGTGCCAGCAGCTCAGGTCGGGGGGGCCCCTTCTACGAGCAGTACTTC.

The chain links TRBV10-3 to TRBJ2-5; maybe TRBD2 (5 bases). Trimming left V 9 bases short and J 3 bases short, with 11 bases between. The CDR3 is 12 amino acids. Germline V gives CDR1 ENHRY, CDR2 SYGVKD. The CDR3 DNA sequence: TGTGCCATAGGACTTGCCGAAGAGACCCAGTACTTC. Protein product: CAIGLAEETQYF.

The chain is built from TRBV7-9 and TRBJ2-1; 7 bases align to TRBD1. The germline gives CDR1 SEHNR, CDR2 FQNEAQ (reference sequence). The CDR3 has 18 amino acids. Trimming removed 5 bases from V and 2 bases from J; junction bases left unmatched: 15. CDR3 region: CASSPSINRGRTYNEQFF. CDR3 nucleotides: TGTGCCAGCAGCCCGTCGATAAACAGGGGTAGGACCTACAATGAGCAGTTCTTC.

As DNA, the CDR3 is TGTGCCAGCTCACCGGTGGGAGACGATCAGCCCCAGCATTTT. Its protein product is CASSPVGDDQPQHF. The genes are TRBV18 and TRBJ1-5, with unresolved D. Germline V lookup: CDR1 KGHSH, CDR2 LQKENI. The CDR3 sequence is 14 residues long. V was pared by 3 bases and J by 5 bases, with 11 bases between.